The 30 T cell receptor beta chains given below trace back to one sample, sequenced in a study of cytomegalovirus exposure and HLA in healthy donors. Vbeta (60) and Jbeta (13) primers were used in the PCR. Assay: immunoSEQ multiplex PCR; the TCRdb copy retains only in-frame clones and omits some. The sample consists of about 270,000 clones, roughly 70% of them appearing once. The sample was PBMCs. These receptors were obtained from a female donor in good health and CMV-seronegative.

This rearrangement joins TRBV19 to TRBJ2-3, with D unresolved. The CDR3 has 14 amino acids. The germline CDR1 and CDR2 sequences are LNHDA and SQIVND (reference sequence). The V end lost 9 bases, the J end lost 3 bases, and 16 bases lay between the germline ends. The CDR3 DNA sequence: TGTGCCAGCTCTGTAAGGCACAGTACAGATACGCAGTATTTT. Its protein product is CASSVRHSTDTQYF. Variable domain in full (rest from reference TRBV19 and TRBJ2-3): DGGITQSPKYLFRKEGQNVTLSCEQNLNHDAMYWYRQDPGQGLRLIYYSQIVNDFQKGDIAEGYSVSREKKESFPLTVTSAQKNPTAFYLCASSVRHSTDTQYFGPGTRLTVL.

The J gene is TRBJ1-5, the V gene TRBV29-1, with D tentatively TRBD1 (6 bases). The V end was cut by 0 bases, the J end by 5 bases, with 8 bases between. The CDR3 runs to 13 residues. In germline, CDR1 is SQVTM, CDR2 ANQGSEA. The CDR3 sequence: CSVEEGADQPQHF. DNA of the CDR3: TGCAGCGTTGAAGAGGGGGCAGATCAGCCCCAGCATTTT.

This chain links TRBV6-1 with TRBJ1-4; D is undetermined. Trimming removed 6 bases at V and 2 bases at J, with 10 bases between. There are 14 residues in the CDR3. The germline V gene has CDR1 MNHNS and CDR2 SASEGT. CDR3 residues: CASRPGGTNEKLFF. In DNA, the CDR3 is TGTGCCAGCAGGCCCGGAGGGACTAATGAAAAACTGTTTTTT.

This rearrangement joins TRBV11-3 to TRBJ2-3, with D perhaps matching TRBD2 (6 bases). This CDR3 has 14 amino acids. CDR1 SGHNT and CDR2 YENEEA come from the germline V gene. Trimming shortened V by 2 bases and J by 0 bases, and 6 bases separated the two germline ends. As DNA, the CDR3 is TGTGCCAGCAGCTTAACTAGCAGCACAGATACGCAGTATTTT. This sequence encodes CASSLTSSTDTQYF. The whole variable domain, remainder taken from reference TRBV11-3 and TRBJ2-3, is EAGVVQSPRYKIIEKKQPVAFWCNPISGHNTLYWYLQNLGQGPELLIRYENEEAVDDSQLPKDRFSAERLKGVDSTLKIQPAELGDSAVYLCASSLTSSTDTQYFGPGTRLTVL.

The chain links TRBV27 to TRBJ2-7; 12 nucleotides agree with TRBD1. This CDR3 contains 14 residues. V lost 5 bases, J lost 6 bases, and 5 bases stayed unmatched. Per germline, CDR1 MNHEY and CDR2 SMNVEV (reference sequence). The CDR3 DNA reads TGTGCCAGCAGTCGGGGGACAGGGGGCGTCGAGCAGTACTTC. Its translation: CASSRGTGGVEQYF.

CDR3 residues: CASRLLAVDTGELFF. CDR3 bases: TGTGCCAGCAGGCTACTAGCGGTCGACACCGGGGAGCTGTTTTTT. V gene TRBV4-2 combines with J gene TRBJ2-2, with 8 bases fitting TRBD2. The germline V gene has CDR1 LGHNA and CDR2 YNFKEQ. There are 15 residues in the CDR3. Trimming took 6 bases from V and 3 from J; bases not matched to a gene: 6.

The rearrangement joins TRBV15 to TRBJ1-5, with a weak D call TRBD1 (6 bases). The CDR3 runs 17 residues. The V and J ends lost 1 base and 6 bases respectively, with 19 bases between them. The V gene's germline CDR1 is LNHNV and CDR2 YYDKDF (reference sequence). The CDR3 is CATSRAPWTARRQPQHF. Here the CDR3 DNA reads TGTGCCACCAGCAGAGCCCCTTGGACAGCAAGGCGTCAGCCCCAGCATTTT.

This clone was detected once. This rearrangement joins TRBV6-1 to TRBJ2-5, with 7 bases that match TRBD1. TRBJ2-7 matches the DNA end more closely, so the J call is doubtful. The germline CDR1 and CDR2 sequences are MNHNS and SASEGT. There are 15 residues in the CDR3. CDR3 in amino acids: CASSEGQGGGHEQYF. The CDR3 nucleotides read TGTGCCAGCAGTGAAGGACAGGGTGGCGGGCACGAGCAGTACTTC.

The sample holds a few counts of this clone. This chain joins TRBV10-3 and TRBJ2-7; D is unclear. The V gene lost 9 bases and the J gene lost 1 base, with 7 bases spanning the gap. Germline loops: CDR1 ENHRY, CDR2 SYGVKD. This CDR3 comprises 11 residues. CDR3 nucleotide sequence: TGTGCCATTTCACAGTCCTACGAGCAGTACTTC. This gives the protein CAISQSYEQYF.

The gene calls are TRBV14 and TRBJ2-7, with 12 bases matching TRBD2. The junction had 4 bases not matched to a gene; V was cut back by 0 bases and J by 4 bases. The CDR3 contains 16 residues. In germline, CDR1 is SGHDN, CDR2 FVKESK. The CDR3 DNA is TGTGCCAGCAGCCAAGATTTGACTAGCGGGAGTTACGAGCAGTACTTC. Its protein product is CASSQDLTSGSYEQYF.

J is TRBJ1-3 and V is TRBV2; 8 nucleotides align to TRBD1. V was pared by 3 bases and J by 4 bases, with 2 bases of the junction left unmatched. This CDR3 has 14 amino acids. In germline, CDR1 is SNHLY, CDR2 FYNNEI. CDR3 loop: CASSDRGQGNTIYF. The CDR3 DNA reads TGTGCCAGCAGTGACAGGGGGCAAGGAAACACCATATATTTT. Variable domain in full (rest from reference TRBV2 and TRBJ1-3): EPEVTQTPSHQVTQMGQEVILRCVPISNHLYFYWYRQILGQKVEFLVSFYNNEISEKSEIFDDQFSVERPDGSNFTLKIRSTKLEDSAMYFCASSDRGQGNTIYFGEGSWLTVV.

The chain links TRBV5-1 to TRBJ2-5; 9 bases agree with TRBD2. The V gene end was trimmed by 4 bases and the J gene end by 1 base; junction bases not matched to a gene: 8. Germline values: CDR1 SGHRS, CDR2 YFSETQ. The CDR3 spans 16 residues. This chain's CDR3 is CASSPLTSGSQETQYF. CDR3 nucleotide sequence: TGCGCCAGCAGCCCTCTGACTAGCGGATCCCAAGAGACCCAGTACTTC.

This chain connects TRBV10-2 to TRBJ1-5, with 7 bases identical to TRBD1. CDR1 is WSHSY, CDR2 SAAADI, per germline. CDR3 length: 12 residues. V gave up 5 bases and J gave up 9 bases; unmatched junction bases: 4. The CDR3 loop reads CASSQGERPQHF. The CDR3 DNA sequence: TGCGCCAGCAGTCAGGGGGAACGGCCCCAGCATTTT.

This chain connects TRBV20-1 to TRBJ2-7; no definite D call. V lost 3 bases and J lost 5, with 8 bases in between. This CDR3 spans 11 amino acids. Germline V gives CDR1 DFQATT, CDR2 SNEGSKA (reference sequence). CDR3 in DNA: TGCAGTGCTAGTGCAGGCCACGAGCAGTACTTC. Protein: CSASAGHEQYF.

The CDR3 DNA follows: TGTGCCAGCAGTTTGACAGGGGACCGGGACATTCAGTACTTC. It codes for CASSLTGDRDIQYF. The V and J genes are TRBV28 and TRBJ2-4; 8 bases are shared with TRBD1. V trimming: 3 bases; J trimming: 8 bases; junction bases outside the gene matches: 6. This CDR3 has 14 residues. CDR1 and CDR2 from the germline V gene are MDHEN and SYDVKM. Drawing the rest from reference TRBV28 and TRBJ2-4, the complete variable domain is DVKVTQSSRYLVKRTGEKVFLECVQDMDHENMFWYRQDPGLGLRLIYFSYDVKMKEKGDIPEGYSVSREKKERFSLILESASTNQTSMYLCASSLTGDRDIQYFGAGTRLSVL.

This chain uses TRBV15 with TRBJ2-7, with D tentatively TRBD2 (5 bases). The CDR3 runs to 12 residues. Germline values: CDR1 LNHNV, CDR2 YYDKDF (reference sequence). The V and J ends lost 3 bases and 8 bases respectively, with 11 bases between them. The CDR3, as DNA: TGTGCCACCAGCAGTGCACAGACTAAGCAGTACTTC. Protein sequence: CATSSAQTKQYF.

This chain joins TRBV27 and TRBJ2-1, with 8 bases matching TRBD2. This CDR3 region has 14 residues. The germline V gene has CDR1 MNHEY and CDR2 SMNVEV (reference sequence). Germline trimming cut 6 bases from V and 5 bases from J; bases unmatched to any gene: 6. The CDR3 sequence is CASRRGLVDNEQFF. The CDR3 coding sequence is TGTGCCAGCAGGCGGGGACTAGTCGACAATGAGCAGTTCTTC.

The J gene is TRBJ2-1, the V gene TRBV5-1, with 8 bases fitting TRBD2. V lost 4 bases to trimming and J lost 8 bases; unmatched junction nucleotides: 8. Germline-derived CDR1 and CDR2 are SGHRS and YFSETQ. This CDR3 spans 14 amino acids. The CDR3 DNA reads TGCGCCAGCAGCGGGTCTGGGACTAGAGATGAGCAGTTCTTC. Residues: CASSGSGTRDEQFF. Looking up the rest from reference TRBV5-1 and TRBJ2-1 gives the full variable domain: KAGVTQTPRYLIKTRGQQVTLSCSPISGHRSVSWYQQTPGQGLQFLFEYFSETQRNKGNFPGRFSGRQFSNSRSEMNVSTLELGDSALYLCASSGSGTRDEQFFGPGTRLTVL.

The V and J genes are TRBV6-5 and TRBJ2-5, with TRBD2 matching over 11 bases. Germline CDR1 reads MNHEY; CDR2 reads SVGAGI. This CDR3 spans 13 amino acids. The junction had 1 base not matched to a gene; V was cut back by 7 bases and J by 3 bases. In nucleotides, the CDR3 is TGTGCCAGCAAGGGACTAGCGGAAGAGACCCAGTACTTC. This codes for CASKGLAEETQYF.

The chain joins TRBV4-2 to TRBJ2-5; 14 bases align to TRBD2. Germline V lookup: CDR1 LGHNA, CDR2 YNFKEQ. The trim removed 2 bases at V and 11 bases at J, leaving 7 bases unmatched. The CDR3 covers 15 residues. The CDR3 DNA sequence: TGTGCCAGCAGCCAACGACTAGCGGGAGGGAGTGAGCAGTACTTC. This translates into CASSQRLAGGSEQYF.

The chain couples TRBV28 to TRBJ1-2, with 8 positions matching TRBD1. J was trimmed by 10 bases and V by 6 bases; bases with no gene match: 10. Germline CDR1 is MDHEN and CDR2 is SYDVKM. The CDR3 sequence is 13 residues long. The CDR3 reads CASSRDRGGDYTF. Here the CDR3 DNA reads TGTGCCAGCAGCCGAGACAGGGGAGGAGACTACACCTTC.

V is TRBV6-1 and J is TRBJ2-7; 8 positions agree with TRBD1. This CDR3 has 14 amino acids. CDR1 and CDR2 from the germline V gene are MNHNS and SASEGT. V lost 8 bases, J lost 2 bases, and 8 bases stayed unmatched. The CDR3 region is CASGLDRATYEQYF. The CDR3 bases are TGTGCCAGCGGATTGGACAGGGCAACCTACGAGCAGTACTTC.

This clone has just a few counts. This chain links TRBV11-3 with TRBJ2-2, with D possibly TRBD1 on 6 matching bases. V lost 1 base and J 3 bases, leaving 9 bases between the germline ends. The V gene's germline CDR1 is SGHNT and CDR2 YENEEA. The CDR3 spans 15 residues. The CDR3 loop is CASSLGAGDTGELFF. In DNA, the CDR3 is TGTGCCAGCAGCTTAGGGGCAGGGGACACCGGGGAGCTGTTTTTT.

In this sample, this clone turned up once. This chain uses TRBV5-6 with TRBJ2-5, with 7 bases that match TRBD2. CDR3 length: 14 amino acids. The trim removed 7 bases at V and 5 bases at J, leaving 11 bases unmatched. CDR1 SGHDT and CDR2 YYEEEE come from the germline V gene. The CDR3, as DNA: TGTGCCAGCCTCCCCGCAGGCGGGAGCGAGACCCAGTACTTC. This sequence encodes CASLPAGGSETQYF.

This clone was counted a single time. The chain recombines TRBV7-2 with TRBJ1-2; the D gene is possibly TRBD1 (6 bases). Trimming left V 5 bases short and J 8 bases short, with 18 bases between. The CDR3 is made up of 14 amino acids. The V gene's germline CDR1 is SGHTA and CDR2 FQGNSA. CDR3 sequence: CASSPSPDRRGYTF. CDR3 in DNA: TGTGCCAGCAGCCCCTCTCCCGACAGGCGCGGCTACACCTTC.

This clone has a handful of counts. The chain links TRBV18 to TRBJ2-3; 8 nucleotides line up with TRBD2. The CDR3 is 16 amino acids. Looked up from germline, CDR1 is KGHSH and CDR2 is LQKENI. J was trimmed by 4 bases and V by 2 bases; bases with no gene match: 8. This chain's CDR3 is CASSPGSGGPSDTQYF. CDR3 bases: TGTGCCAGCTCACCAGGATCGGGAGGGCCGTCAGATACGCAGTATTTT.

The chain has TRBV9 and TRBJ1-5; no definite D call. Per the germline V gene, CDR1 is SGDLS and CDR2 is YYNGEE. Trimming pared 0 bases from V and 2 bases from J, leaving 9 bases between. This CDR3 region has 15 residues. CDR3 sequence: CASSVGPAGNQPQHF. CDR3 DNA sequence: TGTGCCAGCAGCGTAGGCCCTGCGGGCAATCAGCCCCAGCATTTT.

The chain joins TRBV5-1 to TRBJ2-4; D may be TRBD2 (6 bases). This CDR3 has 13 amino acids. From germline, CDR1 is SGHRS and CDR2 YFSETQ. V was cut by 4 bases and J by 9 bases, with 14 bases left in between. For the CDR3, the DNA is TGCGCCAGCAGCACCCTCCAGGGAGGCATTCAGTACTTC. The encoded protein is CASSTLQGGIQYF.

The rearrangement links TRBV27 to TRBJ1-2, with a tentative D call TRBD1 (5 bases). The germline gives CDR1 MNHEY, CDR2 SMNVEV (reference sequence). This CDR3 has 16 residues. V was clipped by 4 bases and J by 3 bases, with 18 bases between them. CDR3 region: CASSSAGRISDYGYTF. CDR3 DNA: TGTGCCAGCAGTTCGGCAGGGAGGATAAGCGACTATGGCTACACCTTC.

V usage is TRBV11-2 and J usage is TRBJ1-5; perhaps TRBD1 as D (6 bases). Trimming shortened V by 4 bases and J by 5 bases, and 12 bases separated the two germline ends. This CDR3 spans 14 amino acids. CDR1 and CDR2 from the germline V gene are SGHAT and FQNNGV. The CDR3 DNA follows: TGTGCCAGCAGCTCGACAACAGGGTATCAGCCCCAGCATTTT. This codes for CASSSTTGYQPQHF.